The clone carrying this T cell receptor beta chain came up a few times. The antigen is unknown. V lost 4 bases and J lost 2; bases outside the gene matches: 0. This CDR3 has 13 amino acids. Germline V gene data show CDR1 as SQVTM and CDR2 as ANQGSEA. These data belong to a study of CD8 T cells in ankylosing spondylitis. TCRdb used MiXCR to reprocess the 5' RACE reads, holding one entry per CDR3 protein. This repertoire shows about 360,000 distinct CDR3 sequences, 20% to 25% found once; its top ten account for under 15%. Broader study findings: Among TCR beta sequences, a motif of several highly homologous variants appeared characteristic of ankylosing spondylitis blood. Those disease-linked clones were CD8+; they were also relatively rare in peripheral blood. In reactive arthritis synovial fluid and blood, some motif variants had been reported before. Matched ankylosing spondylitis synovial fluid reportedly showed significant enrichment of disease-linked clones.

The clonotype was recovered from a male donor with ankylosing spondylitis or in good health (not recorded which). Input material: blood, either unsorted or a sorted T cell fraction (not recorded which). The rearrangement uses TRBV29-1 and TRBJ2-2; 8 bases are shared with TRBD1. CDR3 sequence (DNA): TGCAGCGTTGCAGGGGGCAACACCGGGGAGCTGTTTTTT. It codes for CSVAGGNTGELFF.